What follows are 17 T cell receptor beta chains derived from one specimen sequenced in a study of technical replicates of blood from a handful of donors. This table comes from immunoSEQ multiplex PCR, and its TCRdb copy is limited to in-frame clones, with some not included. Of over 80,000 clones listed, around 96% were seen once; the top ten hold roughly 0.35%. The sample consisted of T cells isolated from PBMCs. All receptors derive from a human donor in good health.

V is TRBV28 and J is TRBJ2-7; weak D call: TRBD1 (6 bases). In germline, CDR1 is MDHEN, CDR2 SYDVKM. The CDR3 is 16 residues long. The V gene lost 4 bases and the J gene lost 0 bases, with 16 bases spanning the gap. CDR3 bases: TGTGCCAGCAGTTCGACCAGACAGGCGAGCTCCTACGAGCAGTACTTC. This translates into CASSSTRQASSYEQYF.

The genes are TRBV4-1 and TRBJ2-3; TRBD2 agrees at 15 bases. CDR3 size: 19 residues. Trimming cost V 3 bases and J 3 bases; bases outside gene matches: 10. Germline-derived CDR1 and CDR2 are MGHRA and YSYEKL. CDR3 sequence (DNA): TGCGCCAGCAGCCACGGACTAGCGGGAGGGCCAGGAGGGACAGATACGCAGTATTTT. Encoded protein: CASSHGLAGGPGGTDTQYF.

This sequence joins TRBV5-4 and TRBJ1-2, with 10 bases aligning to TRBD1. With 7 bases clipped from V and 13 bases from J, the junction kept 10 bases outside the gene matches. The germline gives CDR1 SGHNT, CDR2 YYREEE (reference sequence). CDR3 length: 12 residues. CDR3: CASELRTGGATF. CDR3 in DNA: TGTGCCAGCGAATTGAGGACAGGGGGTGCCACCTTC.

This chain joins TRBV9 and TRBJ2-1, with 7 bases fitting TRBD2. V lost 3 bases, J lost 3 bases, and 6 bases stayed unmatched. The CDR3 consists of 15 residues. Germline CDR1 SGDLS, CDR2 YYNGEE. The CDR3 nucleotides read TGTGCCAGCAGCGCAAGCGGGATCAGCTACAATGAGCAGTTCTTC. Protein product: CASSASGISYNEQFF.

The chain uses TRBV7-6 and TRBJ2-7; D is perhaps TRBD1 (6 bases). Germline V lookup: CDR1 SGHVS, CDR2 FNYEAQ. With 4 bases removed from V and 5 bases from J, the gap between germline ends came to 9 bases. CDR3 size: 12 residues. The CDR3 spells CASSSRQDEQYF. The CDR3 DNA is TGTGCCAGCAGCTCGCGACAGGACGAGCAGTACTTC.

The CDR3 DNA is TGTGCCAGCAGCTTGGGGGACACGAACGAGCAGTACTTC. Residues: CASSLGDTNEQYF. The rearrangement uses TRBV7-3 and TRBJ2-7; tentatively, D is TRBD1 (6 bases). The V gene lost 3 bases and the J gene lost 5 bases, with 11 bases spanning the gap. Germline values: CDR1 SGHTA, CDR2 FQGTGA. This CDR3 is built from 13 residues.

The rearrangement uses TRBV2 and TRBJ1-2; D is perhaps TRBD1 (5 bases). The CDR3 contains 13 residues. Germline V CDR1 and CDR2: SNHLY, FYNNEI. V was shortened by 8 bases and J by 5 bases, with 15 bases between the two germline ends. The CDR3 reads CASRGAGNYGYTF. The DNA for the CDR3 is TGTGCCAGCCGCGGGGCGGGGAATTATGGCTACACCTTC.

The chain carries TRBV7-2 and TRBJ1-2; no clear D gene. The V end lost 1 base, the J end lost 5 bases, and 8 bases lay between the germline ends. From germline, CDR1 is SGHTA and CDR2 FQGNSA. The CDR3 consists of 13 residues. CDR3 residues: CASSLVSEYGYTF. DNA for the CDR3: TGTGCCAGCAGCTTAGTGTCGGAGTATGGCTACACCTTC.

In nucleotides, the CDR3 is TGTGCCAGTAGTATAGGTACGGCTAGCGGGTTTTACAATGAGCAGTTCTTC. Its translation is CASSIGTASGFYNEQFF. The chain couples TRBV19 to TRBJ2-1, with 8 bases identical to TRBD2. V was pared by 1 base and J by 4 bases, with 9 bases of the junction left unmatched. The CDR3 runs to 17 residues. Per germline, CDR1 LNHDA and CDR2 SQIVND (reference sequence).

The chain carries TRBV9 and TRBJ2-7, with 10 bases identical to TRBD2. CDR1 and CDR2 (germline): SGDLS, YYNGEE. The junction had 2 bases not matched to a gene; V was cut back by 3 bases and J by 2 bases. CDR3 size: 14 residues. CDR3 sequence: CASSAGLAAYEQYF. The DNA of the CDR3 is TGTGCCAGCAGCGCCGGACTAGCGGCCTACGAGCAGTACTTC.

CDR3 DNA sequence: TGTGCCAGCAGCTTCTACGGCAATGAGCAGTTCTTC. This encodes CASSFYGNEQFF. The V call is TRBV7-9, the J call TRBJ2-1, with unresolved D. Trimming left V 3 bases short and J 6 bases short, with 6 bases between. The CDR3 has 12 amino acids. Germline CDR1 is SEHNR and CDR2 is FQNEAQ (reference sequence).

This sequence joins TRBV7-9 and TRBJ2-3; possibly TRBD2 for D (5 bases). The CDR3 contains 12 residues. CDR1 and CDR2 (germline): SEHNR, FQNEAQ (reference sequence). The V end was cut by 5 bases, the J end by 6 bases, with 9 bases between. CDR3 sequence: CASSPSPDTQYF. The DNA for the CDR3 is TGTGCCAGCAGCCCTAGCCCCGATACGCAGTATTTT.

The CDR3 loop is CASSGIGRAWQETQYF. CDR3 in DNA: TGTGCCAGCAGTGGGATAGGGAGAGCCTGGCAAGAGACCCAGTACTTC. The chain is built from TRBV25-1 and TRBJ2-5; a possible D gene is TRBD2 (5 bases). Trimming took 4 bases from V and 2 from J, leaving 17 bases between them. CDR1 and CDR2 (germline): MGHDK, SYGVNS. This CDR3 has 16 amino acids. The whole variable domain, remainder taken from reference TRBV25-1 and TRBJ2-5, is EADIYQTPRYLVIGTGKKITLECSQTMGHDKMYWYQQDPGMELHLIHYSYGVNSTEKGDLSSESTVSRIRTEHFPLTLESARPSHTSQYLCASSGIGRAWQETQYFGPGTRLLVL.

This chain uses TRBV6-5 with TRBJ1-2; TRBD1 matches at 8 bases. The CDR3 is 15 amino acids. Germline V gives CDR1 MNHEY, CDR2 SVGAGI. Unmatched junction bases numbered 7, after V lost 0 bases and J lost 7 bases. CDR3 coding DNA: TGTGCCAGCAGTTACTCGAGGACAGGGCTGGGTGGCTACACCTTC. Translated: CASSYSRTGLGGYTF.

The rearrangement uses TRBV7-9 and TRBJ2-1; tentatively, D is TRBD1 (6 bases). The CDR3 totals 14 residues. Germline V gene lookup returns CDR1 SEHNR and CDR2 FQNEAQ (reference sequence). The ends were cut back, 2 bases at V and 9 bases at J, with 14 bases in the middle. The CDR3 loop is CASSLLQGLSEQFF. The CDR3 DNA sequence: TGTGCCAGCAGCTTACTACAGGGCTTGAGTGAGCAGTTCTTC.

V usage is TRBV29-1 and J usage is TRBJ1-2; D is ambiguous. V was pared by 2 bases and J by 5 bases, with 9 bases between. The CDR3 is 12 amino acids. Per germline, CDR1 SQVTM and CDR2 ANQGSEA. As DNA, the CDR3 is TGCAGCGTTGAACGGAGAGGATATGGCTACACCTTC. This sequence encodes CSVERRGYGYTF.

The genes are TRBV14 and TRBJ2-7, with D maybe TRBD2 (7 bases). This CDR3 has 14 amino acids. CDR1 is SGHDN, CDR2 FVKESK, per germline. Trimming took 1 base from V and 6 from J, leaving 13 bases between them. In DNA, the CDR3 is TGTGCCAGCAGCCAAGCCTGGGGGGGGCGCGAGCAGTACTTC. Amino acids: CASSQAWGGREQYF.